A selection of T cell receptor beta chains follows, all from one sample in a study of blood T cell repertoires in COVID-19. Some clones are missing from TCRdb's copy, which holds only in-frame ones; the method was immunoSEQ multiplex PCR. Here the sample spans 170,000 or so clones, 85% to 90% being singletons. Material for sequencing was peripheral blood. The receptors were gathered from a man over 45 with active or convalescent COVID-19. Each CDR3 is given with its conserved first and last residue. The D gene is left open where the match is weak. Clone size, where shown, is once, few, many, or a class for clones that have expanded.

v_call,d_call,clone_size,j_call,cdr3_length,cdr3_nt,cdr3_aa
TRBV5-1,.,.,TRBJ1-5,15,TGCGCCAGCAGCTTGGGCCAGGGCGATGGTCAGCCCCAGCATTTT,CASSLGQGDGQPQHF
TRBV12-3/TRBV12-4,TRBD1,.,TRBJ2-1,11,TGTGCCAGCGGGACAGACAGTGAGCAGTTCTTC,CASGTDSEQFF
TRBV5-1,TRBD1,.,TRBJ2-6,20,TGCGCCAGCAACTACTTAGGCCCCGGGACAGGTGACTCTGGGGCCAACGTCCTGACTTTC,CASNYLGPGTGDSGANVLTF
TRBV5-1,.,once,TRBJ2-6,15,TGCGCCAGCAGCTTGATCGGGTCTGGGGCCAACGTCCTGACTTTC,CASSLIGSGANVLTF
TRBV7-3,.,.,TRBJ2-1,15,TGTGCCAGCAGCTCCCCCGGGACTCGAAACAATGAGCAGTTCTTC,CASSSPGTRNNEQFF
TRBV29-1,.,.,TRBJ2-3,14,TGCAGCGCCTACGGGGGACCCAGCACAGATACGCAGTATTTT,CSAYGGPSTDTQYF
TRBV24-1,.,once,TRBJ2-2,15,TGTGCCACCAGTGACCCAACGAGGCGCACCGGGGAGCTGTTTTTT,CATSDPTRRTGELFF
TRBV15,.,.,TRBJ1-2,15,TGTGCCACCAGCAGGAGATCTTGGGGCCGGTATGGCTACACCTTC,CATSRRSWGRYGYTF
TRBV11-2,TRBD2,once,TRBJ2-1,18,TGTGCCAGGAACGAAACCCGACGCGGGGGTTACAAGCACAATGAGCAGTTCTTC,CARNETRRGGYKHNEQFF
TRBV5-1,TRBD1,few,TRBJ1-1,16,TGCGCCAGCACCCTGCGACAGGGGGCAACGAACACTGAAGCTTTCTTT,CASTLRQGATNTEAFF
TRBV12-3/TRBV12-4,.,.,TRBJ2-7,12,TGTGCCAGCAGTTTCAGGGGCGACGAGCAGTACTTC,CASSFRGDEQYF
TRBV20-1,.,.,TRBJ2-7,13,TGCAGTGCTAGTCTGGACATTCTAGGGGAGCAGTACTTC,CSASLDILGEQYF
TRBV15,.,.,TRBJ1-3,14,TGTGCCACCAGCAGAGATCTGTTTGGAAACACCATATATTTT,CATSRDLFGNTIYF
TRBV2,.,.,TRBJ1-6,14,TGTGCCAGCAAGCCGAGCTCCTATAATTCACCCCTCCACTTT,CASKPSSYNSPLHF
TRBV4-1,.,.,TRBJ2-3,14,TGCGCCAGCAGCCACCACGGGGGCACAGATACGCAGTATTTT,CASSHHGGTDTQYF
TRBV7-6,.,.,TRBJ2-5,13,TGTGCCAGCAACCCTGGGGGGATGGGGACCCAGTACTTC,CASNPGGMGTQYF
TRBV9,.,.,TRBJ2-7,14,TGTGCCAGCAGCTTCCGTTCGGGGGCCTACGAGCAGTACTTC,CASSFRSGAYEQYF
TRBV2,TRBD1,.,TRBJ1-1,14,TGTGCCAGCGAATCGGACAGGGTAACAACTGAAGCTTTCTTT,CASESDRVTTEAFF
TRBV5-1,.,once,TRBJ2-6,15,TGCGCCAGCAGCTTGGCAGGTCATGGGGCCAACGTCCTGACTTTC,CASSLAGHGANVLTF
TRBV5-4,TRBD2,.,TRBJ2-5,17,TGTGCCAGCAGCTTGGGGGGGAGGGGCCGCTCCCAAGAGACCCAGTACTTC,CASSLGGRGRSQETQYF
TRBV12-5,.,.,TRBJ1-5,12,TGTGCTAGTGGCGGGGGATCTCAGCCCCAGCATTTT,CASGGGSQPQHF
TRBV29-1,.,.,TRBJ2-1,13,TGCAGCGTTGGTACTACCCCCTACAATGAGCAGTTCTTC,CSVGTTPYNEQFF
TRBV5-6,.,.,TRBJ1-3,15,TGTGCCAGCAGCACAATCCTGAGGGATGGAAACACCATATATTTT,CASSTILRDGNTIYF
TRBV6-5,TRBD2,.,TRBJ2-7,15,TGTGCCAGCAGCCGGACTAGCGGGGGCTCCTACGAGCAGTACTTC,CASSRTSGGSYEQYF
TRBV10-2,TRBD2,.,TRBJ2-5,14,TGCGCCAGCGCGCGAGCGGGGGAGTTTGAGACCCAGTACTTC,CASARAGEFETQYF
TRBV6-4,TRBD1,.,TRBJ1-3,13,TGTGCCAGCCAGGACAGGTCAGGAAACACCATATATTTT,CASQDRSGNTIYF
TRBV5-4,.,once,TRBJ1-1,14,TGTGCCAGCAGGGCCGGGACTGCCGGCACTGAAGCTTTCTTT,CASRAGTAGTEAFF
TRBV24-1,.,.,TRBJ2-1,11,TGTGCCACCAGTGACAGGGGCGAGCAGTTCTTC,CATSDRGEQFF
TRBV6-5,TRBD2,.,TRBJ2-5,13,TGTGCCAGCAATCCAGCGGGAAGAGAGACCCAGTACTTC,CASNPAGRETQYF
TRBV15,TRBD1,.,TRBJ2-7,15,TGTGCCACCAGCAGAGATCGTGACAGGGTCTCCGAGCAGTACTTC,CATSRDRDRVSEQYF
TRBV5-3,TRBD1,.,TRBJ1-2,13,TGTGCCAGAAGCCTTACAGGGGACTATGGCTACACCTTC,CARSLTGDYGYTF
TRBV28,.,.,TRBJ1-2,13,TGTGCCAGCAGGGGCGGGACCGACTATGGCTACACCTTC,CASRGGTDYGYTF
TRBV19,TRBD1,.,TRBJ2-7,14,TGTGCCAGTAGAGGGACAGGGAGCTCCTACGAGCAGTACTTC,CASRGTGSSYEQYF
TRBV14,TRBD2,.,TRBJ2-5,15,TGTGCCAGCAGCCAAGATTCCGCGCGGGGGGCGACCCAGTACTTC,CASSQDSARGATQYF
TRBV27,TRBD1,.,TRBJ2-2,16,TGTGCCAGCAGGAGTACCGGGACAGGGAATTCCGGGGAGCTGTTTTTT,CASRSTGTGNSGELFF
TRBV7-2,.,few,TRBJ2-3,15,TGTGCCAGCAGCTTGACAGGCACTAGCACAGATACGCAGTATTTT,CASSLTGTSTDTQYF
TRBV9,.,.,TRBJ2-2,17,TGTGCCAGCAGCGTAGGGAGTGGAGCCTTCTTCACCGGGGAGCTGTTTTTT,CASSVGSGAFFTGELFF
TRBV7-9,.,.,TRBJ1-1,13,TGTGCCAGCAGCTTCTATGGCGGCACTGAAGCTTTCTTT,CASSFYGGTEAFF
TRBV20-1,TRBD2,few,TRBJ2-7,14,TGCAGTGCTAGTAGCGGGGGGAAGGGCTACGAGCAGTACTTC,CSASSGGKGYEQYF
TRBV19,TRBD1,.,TRBJ1-1,15,TGTGCCAGTAGTATACGGGACAGGCGATTTGATGAAGCTTTCTTT,CASSIRDRRFDEAFF
TRBV19,.,.,TRBJ2-3,15,TGTGCCAGTAGTACAAGGGACTCGCACACAGATACGCAGTATTTT,CASSTRDSHTDTQYF
TRBV5-6,TRBD2,.,TRBJ2-3,19,TGTGCCAGCAGCTTGGGTCTAGCGGGGGGCCTGCCTAGCACAGATACGCAGTATTTT,CASSLGLAGGLPSTDTQYF
TRBV27,TRBD1,.,TRBJ1-2,16,TGTGCCAGCAGTTTTTCAGGGGGCAAACTAGTCTATGGCTACACCTTC,CASSFSGGKLVYGYTF
TRBV2,.,.,TRBJ2-3,15,TGTGCCAGCAGTGAAGACGCGGGGTCCACAGATACGCAGTATTTT,CASSEDAGSTDTQYF
TRBV7-8,TRBD2,.,TRBJ2-7,15,TGTGCCAGCAGACAACTAGCGGGGGGAATTTACGAGCAGTACTTC,CASRQLAGGIYEQYF
TRBV15,.,.,TRBJ1-4,14,TGTGCCACCAGCAGAACACGGGCTAATGAAAAACTGTTTTTT,CATSRTRANEKLFF
TRBV29-1,.,.,TRBJ2-3,13,TGCAGCGTTGATCCCAGGGGTTCAGATACGCAGTATTTT,CSVDPRGSDTQYF
TRBV7-9,TRBD2,.,TRBJ2-2,16,TGTGCCAGCAGCCCTCCCAGCGGGATGAACACCGGGGAGCTGTTTTTT,CASSPPSGMNTGELFF
TRBV6-2/TRBV6-3,.,.,TRBJ2-1,15,TGTGCCAGCAGTTACCTCGGGAGCTCCTACAATGAGCAGTTCTTC,CASSYLGSSYNEQFF
TRBV3-1/TRBV3-2,TRBD2,.,TRBJ2-7,18,TGTGCCAGCAGCCAAGATCTCCTCCCGGGACTAGGATTTTACGAGCAGTACTTC,CASSQDLLPGLGFYEQYF
TRBV6-5,.,.,TRBJ2-2,13,TGTGCCAGCACTAGGGGCTTCACCGGGGAGCTGTTTTTT,CASTRGFTGELFF
TRBV4-3,TRBD2,.,TRBJ2-7,13,TGCGCCAGCAGTTTGGGACTAGCCTACGAGCAGTACTTC,CASSLGLAYEQYF
TRBV5-1,.,.,TRBJ1-2,15,TGCGCCAGCAGCTTGGGGGTGATAGCGGGGTATGGCTACACCTTC,CASSLGVIAGYGYTF
TRBV5-6,TRBD1,.,TRBJ2-1,16,TGTGCCAGCAGCTTACAACAGGGGTATAAGCGAAATGAGCAGTTCTTC,CASSLQQGYKRNEQFF
TRBV19,TRBD2,.,TRBJ2-5,19,TGTGCCAGTAGCGAACGGCCCCCCAAACTAGCGGTGGGGAGGGAGACCCAGTACTTC,CASSERPPKLAVGRETQYF